This TCR beta chain stems from a study of identical twins. Germline CDR1 reads SGHTA; CDR2 reads FQGTGA. CDR3 length: 16 residues. V lost 5 bases and J lost 3, with 19 bases in between. MiXCR, applied by TCRdb to the 5' RACE reads, yields one record per CDR3 protein. Of approximately 500,000 distinct CDR3 sequences in the sample, over 12% were seen once. These data are also associated with another study on yellow fever vaccine responses in identical twins.

Sequencing input: CD4+ T cells sorted from blood. This receptor was taken from a woman between 18 and 29 years old in good health. This chain uses TRBV7-3 with TRBJ1-1; a possible D gene is TRBD1 (6 bases). CDR3 loop: CASSPTGGGRHTEAFF. The CDR3 DNA sequence: TGTGCCAGCAGCCCGACCGGGGGGGGCCGGCACACTGAAGCTTTCTTT.